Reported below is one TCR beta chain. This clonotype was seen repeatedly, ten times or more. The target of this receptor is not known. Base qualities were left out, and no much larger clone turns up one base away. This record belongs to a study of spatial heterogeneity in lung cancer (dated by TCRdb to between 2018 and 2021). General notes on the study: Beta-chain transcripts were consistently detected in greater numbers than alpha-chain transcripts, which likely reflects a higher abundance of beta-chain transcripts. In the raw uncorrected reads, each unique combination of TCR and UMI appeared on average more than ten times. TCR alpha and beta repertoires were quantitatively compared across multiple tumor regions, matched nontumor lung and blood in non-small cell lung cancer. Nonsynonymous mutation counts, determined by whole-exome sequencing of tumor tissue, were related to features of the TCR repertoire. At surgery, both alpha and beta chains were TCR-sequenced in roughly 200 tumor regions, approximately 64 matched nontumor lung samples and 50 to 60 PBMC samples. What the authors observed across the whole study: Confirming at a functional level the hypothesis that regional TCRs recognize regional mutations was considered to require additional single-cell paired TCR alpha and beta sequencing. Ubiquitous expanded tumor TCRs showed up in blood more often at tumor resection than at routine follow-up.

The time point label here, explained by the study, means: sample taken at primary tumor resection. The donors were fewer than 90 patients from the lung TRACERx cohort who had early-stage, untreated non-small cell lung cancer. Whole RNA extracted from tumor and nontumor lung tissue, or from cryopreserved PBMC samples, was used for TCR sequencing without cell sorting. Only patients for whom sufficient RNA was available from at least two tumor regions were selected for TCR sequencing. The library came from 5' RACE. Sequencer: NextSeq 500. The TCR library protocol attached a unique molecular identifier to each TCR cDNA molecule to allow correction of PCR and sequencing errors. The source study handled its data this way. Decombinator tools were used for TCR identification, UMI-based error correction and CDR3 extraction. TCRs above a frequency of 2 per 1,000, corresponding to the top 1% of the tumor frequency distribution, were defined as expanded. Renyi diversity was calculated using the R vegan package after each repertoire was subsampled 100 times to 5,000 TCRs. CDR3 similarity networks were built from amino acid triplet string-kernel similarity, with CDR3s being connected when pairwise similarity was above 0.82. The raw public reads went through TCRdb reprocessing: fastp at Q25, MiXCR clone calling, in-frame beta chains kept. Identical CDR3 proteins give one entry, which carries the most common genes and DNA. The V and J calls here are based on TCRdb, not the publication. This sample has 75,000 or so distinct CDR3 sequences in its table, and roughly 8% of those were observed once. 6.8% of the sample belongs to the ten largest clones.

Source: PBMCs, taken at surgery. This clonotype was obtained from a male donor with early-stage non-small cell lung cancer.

In nucleotide form, the sequence is TGTGCCAGCAGCCCGCAGCGAGTGGGTGAGCAGTTCTTC. Protein translation: CASSPQRVGEQFF. The chain couples TRBV6-5 to TRBJ2-1, with no reliable assignment of the D segment. CDR1 and CDR2, looked up from the germline V gene, are MNHEY and SVGAGI. The CDR3 numbers 13 residues from cysteine through phenylalanine. The only DNA kept is the CDR3, 39 bases in frame from the first base. A distance of 15 bases separates the germline ends of V and J, which lose 6 bases and 9 bases respectively.